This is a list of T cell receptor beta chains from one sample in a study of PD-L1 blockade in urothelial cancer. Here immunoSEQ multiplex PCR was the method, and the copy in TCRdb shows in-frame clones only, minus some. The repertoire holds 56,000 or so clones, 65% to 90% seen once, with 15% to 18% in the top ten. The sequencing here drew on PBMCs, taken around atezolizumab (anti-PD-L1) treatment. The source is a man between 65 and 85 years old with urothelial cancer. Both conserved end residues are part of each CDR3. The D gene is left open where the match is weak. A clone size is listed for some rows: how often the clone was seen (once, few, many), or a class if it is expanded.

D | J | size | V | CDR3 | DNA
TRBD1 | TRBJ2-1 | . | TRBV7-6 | CASSSGQGIGYNEQFF | TGTGCCAGCAGCTCGGGACAGGGGATTGGGTACAATGAGCAGTTCTTC
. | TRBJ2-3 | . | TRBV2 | CASKTGRTDTQYF | TGTGCCAGCAAGACAGGCCGCACAGATACGCAGTATTTT
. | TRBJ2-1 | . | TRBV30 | CAWTGPGSYNEQFF | TGTGCCTGGACTGGACCCGGGAGTTACAATGAGCAGTTCTTC
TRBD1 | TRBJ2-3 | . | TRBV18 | CASSLGTDTDTQYF | TGTGCCAGCTCACTCGGGACAGACACAGATACGCAGTATTTT
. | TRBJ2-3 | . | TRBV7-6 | CASSPLGIDTQYF | TGTGCCAGCAGCCCCCTAGGAATAGATACGCAGTATTTT
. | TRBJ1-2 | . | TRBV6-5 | CASRSGVDYGYTF | TGTGCCAGCAGGTCGGGGGTTGACTATGGCTACACCTTC
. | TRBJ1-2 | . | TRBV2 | CASSGALRSNYGYTF | TGTGCCAGCAGTGGGGCCCTGCGTTCGAACTATGGCTACACCTTC
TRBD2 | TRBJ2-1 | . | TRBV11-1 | CASAPLSGSTYNEQFF | TGTGCCAGCGCCCCCTTAAGCGGGAGCACCTACAATGAGCAGTTCTTC
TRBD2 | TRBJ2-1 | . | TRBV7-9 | CASSFSTSGEQFF | TGTGCCAGCAGCTTCTCAACTAGCGGTGAGCAGTTCTTC
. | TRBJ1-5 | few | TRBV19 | CASSETVNQPQHF | TGTGCCAGTAGTGAGACAGTAAATCAGCCCCAGCATTTT
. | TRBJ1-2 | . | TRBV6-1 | CASSETGIHGYTF | TGTGCCAGCAGTGAAACGGGGATCCATGGCTACACCTTC
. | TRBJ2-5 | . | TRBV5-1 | CASSWGLQETQYF | TGCGCCAGCAGCTGGGGACTCCAAGAGACCCAGTACTTC
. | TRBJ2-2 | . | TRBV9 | CASSVGEWELFF | TGTGCCAGCAGCGTAGGAGAGTGGGAGCTGTTTTTT
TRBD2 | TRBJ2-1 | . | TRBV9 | CASSAGTSGSNEQFF | TGTGCCAGCAGCGCTGGGACTAGCGGGAGCAATGAGCAGTTCTTC
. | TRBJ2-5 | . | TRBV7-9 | CASSSTPKQGAYF | TGTGCCAGCAGCTCGACCCCCAAGCAGGGCGCGTACTTC
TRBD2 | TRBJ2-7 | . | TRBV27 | CASRRKAGAGAYEQYF | TGTGCCAGCAGGAGAAAAGCGGGAGCGGGCGCCTACGAGCAGTACTTC
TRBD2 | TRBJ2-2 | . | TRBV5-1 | CASSLEGTRQSGELFF | TGCGCCAGCAGCTTGGAAGGGACTAGACAATCCGGGGAGCTGTTTTTT
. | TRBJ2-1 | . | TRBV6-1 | CASDSTVSYNEQFF | TGTGCCAGCGACTCGACAGTATCATACAATGAGCAGTTCTTC
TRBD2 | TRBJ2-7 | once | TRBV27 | CASSFKGLAGSKPYEQYF | TGTGCCAGCAGTTTTAAGGGGCTAGCGGGCTCTAAGCCCTACGAGCAGTACTTC
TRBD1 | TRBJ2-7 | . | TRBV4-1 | CASSQDRGSGGSIF | TGCGCCAGCAGCCAAGATCGGGGGTCAGGGGGCTCGATCTTC
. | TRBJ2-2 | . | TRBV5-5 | CASSYSSAGELFF | TGTGCCAGCAGCTATTCTAGCGCCGGGGAGCTGTTTTTT
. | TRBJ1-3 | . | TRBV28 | CASSLSRDYSGNTIYF | TGTGCCAGCAGTTTAAGCCGAGACTACTCTGGAAACACCATATATTTT
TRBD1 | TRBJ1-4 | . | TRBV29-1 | CSVADRAGNEKLFF | TGCAGCGTTGCGGACAGGGCGGGAAATGAAAAACTGTTTTTT
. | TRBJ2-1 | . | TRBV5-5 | CASSPVGLANNEQFF | TGTGCCAGCAGCCCGGTAGGCCTAGCGAACAATGAGCAGTTCTTC
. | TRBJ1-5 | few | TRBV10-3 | CAISEGGATGPQHF | TGTGCCATCAGTGAGGGTGGGGCCACAGGGCCCCAGCATTTT
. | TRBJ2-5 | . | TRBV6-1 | CASVVGQRQETQYF | TGTGCCAGCGTCGTCGGACAGCGCCAAGAGACCCAGTACTTC
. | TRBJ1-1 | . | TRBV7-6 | CASSLRGLGREEAFF | TGTGCCAGCAGCTTAAGGGGGTTGGGGAGGGAAGAAGCTTTCTTT
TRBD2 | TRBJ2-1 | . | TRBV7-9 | CASSRPSQTSGTRRLEQFF | TGTGCCAGCAGCCGACCTTCACAGACTAGCGGGACTAGGCGACTTGAGCAGTTCTTC
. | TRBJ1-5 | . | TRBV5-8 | CASSPGLLSNQPQHF | TGTGCCAGCAGTCCCGGACTCCTGAGCAATCAGCCCCAGCATTTT
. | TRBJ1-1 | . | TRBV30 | CACSTGLDTEAFF | TGTGCCTGTTCGACGGGGTTGGACACTGAAGCTTTCTTT
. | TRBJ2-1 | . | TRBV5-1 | CASSLRGPGDEQFF | TGCGCCAGCAGCTTACGGGGCCCGGGGGATGAGCAGTTCTTC
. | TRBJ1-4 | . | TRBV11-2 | CASSFGVGAGEKLFF | TGTGCCAGCAGCTTTGGGGTGGGAGCGGGCGAAAAACTGTTTTTT
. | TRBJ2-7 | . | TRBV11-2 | CASSLTGKYGEQYF | TGTGCCAGCAGCTTAACAGGGAAATACGGCGAGCAGTACTTC
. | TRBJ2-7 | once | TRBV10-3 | CAISEGQIYEQYF | TGTGCCATCAGTGAGGGACAGATCTACGAGCAGTACTTC
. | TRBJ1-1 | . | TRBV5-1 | CASSWTEGMNTEAFF | TGCGCCAGCAGCTGGACAGAGGGTATGAACACTGAAGCTTTCTTT
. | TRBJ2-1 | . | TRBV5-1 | CASRRAGYNEQFF | TGCGCCAGCAGGAGGGCCGGATACAATGAGCAGTTCTTC
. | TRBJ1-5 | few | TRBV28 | CASSFGNQPQHF | TGTGCCAGCAGTTTCGGCAATCAGCCCCAGCATTTT
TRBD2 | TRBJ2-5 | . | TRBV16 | CASSQGLAGSETQYF | TGTGCCAGCAGCCAGGGACTAGCGGGATCTGAGACCCAGTACTTC
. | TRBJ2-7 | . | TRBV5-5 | CASSQTSSYEQYF | TGTGCCAGCAGCCAGACTAGCTCCTACGAGCAGTACTTC
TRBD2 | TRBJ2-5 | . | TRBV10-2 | CATGLAGSETQYF | TGCGCCACCGGACTAGCGGGAAGCGAGACCCAGTACTTC
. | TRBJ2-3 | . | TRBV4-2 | CASSQDALVPTDTQYF | TGTGCCAGCAGCCAAGATGCACTAGTCCCCACAGATACGCAGTATTTT
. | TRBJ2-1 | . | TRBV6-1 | CASSEGGDNEQFF | TGTGCCAGCAGTGAGGGGGGTGACAATGAGCAGTTCTTC
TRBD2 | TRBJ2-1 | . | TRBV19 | CAASATSGSNEQFF | TGTGCCGCATCGGCCACTAGCGGGTCGAATGAGCAGTTCTTC
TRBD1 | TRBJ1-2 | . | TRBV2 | CASTLGQNNYGYTF | TGTGCCAGCACCCTGGGACAGAATAACTATGGCTACACCTTC
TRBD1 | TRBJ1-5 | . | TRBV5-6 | CASSLRQGRNQPQHF | TGTGCCAGCAGCCTTAGACAGGGGCGCAATCAGCCCCAGCATTTT
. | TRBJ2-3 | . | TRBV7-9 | CASSLVGTRGTDTQYF | TGTGCCAGCAGCTTAGTCGGTACCAGGGGCACAGATACGCAGTATTTT
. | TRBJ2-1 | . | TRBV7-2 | CASSRTRISYNEQFF | TGTGCCAGCAGCCGGACTCGTATCTCCTACAATGAGCAGTTCTTC
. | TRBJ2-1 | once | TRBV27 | CAPPRTLYNEQFF | TGTGCCCCTCCGCGGACACTATACAATGAGCAGTTCTTC
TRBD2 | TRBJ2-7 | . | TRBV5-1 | CASSLKEGEGARYEQYF | TGCGCCAGCAGCTTGAAGGAAGGGGAGGGCGCCCGGTACGAGCAGTACTTC
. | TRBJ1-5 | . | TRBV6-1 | CASSVVENQPQHF | TGTGCCAGCAGTGTGGTGGAGAATCAGCCCCAGCATTTT
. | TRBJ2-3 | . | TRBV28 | CASSRNRWGDTDTQYF | TGTGCCAGCAGCCGTAACAGGTGGGGGGACACAGATACGCAGTATTTT